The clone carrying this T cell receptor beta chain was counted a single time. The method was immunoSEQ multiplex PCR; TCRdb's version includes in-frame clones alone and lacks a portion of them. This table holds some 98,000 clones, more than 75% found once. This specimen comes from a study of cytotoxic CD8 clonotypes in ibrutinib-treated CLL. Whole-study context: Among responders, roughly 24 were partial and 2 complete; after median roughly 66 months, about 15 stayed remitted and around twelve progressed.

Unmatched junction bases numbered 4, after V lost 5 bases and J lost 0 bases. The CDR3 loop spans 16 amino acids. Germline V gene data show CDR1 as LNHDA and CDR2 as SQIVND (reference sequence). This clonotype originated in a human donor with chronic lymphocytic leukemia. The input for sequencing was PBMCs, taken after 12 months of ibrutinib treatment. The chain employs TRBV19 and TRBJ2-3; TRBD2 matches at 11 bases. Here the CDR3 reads CASSQTSGASTDTQYF. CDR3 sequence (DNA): TGTGCCAGTAGTCAGACTAGCGGGGCTAGCACAGATACGCAGTATTTT.